Included here is one T cell receptor (beta chain) sequence, with context. Clinical history reported by participants formed the basis on which cohorts were assigned. The method was immunoSEQ multiplex PCR; TCRdb's version includes in-frame clones alone and lacks a portion of them. Here the sample spans 180,000 or so clones, around four fifths being singletons. The data belong to a study of blood T cell repertoires in COVID-19. This CDR3 has 15 amino acids. Germline CDR1 and CDR2: SGHRS and YFSETQ. The ends lost 3 bases at V and 4 bases at J; junction bases unmatched: 6. The clonotype was recovered from a woman aged 50 to 60 in a cohort exposed to, infected with or recovered from COVID-19 (not recorded which). This chain links TRBV5-1 with TRBJ2-7; 11 bases agree with TRBD1. The specimen sequenced was PBMCs or T cells enriched from blood (not recorded which). The chain's CDR3 is CASSSGQGEVYEQYF. In DNA form, the CDR3 reads TGCGCCAGCAGCTCGGGACAGGGGGAGGTTTACGAGCAGTACTTC.